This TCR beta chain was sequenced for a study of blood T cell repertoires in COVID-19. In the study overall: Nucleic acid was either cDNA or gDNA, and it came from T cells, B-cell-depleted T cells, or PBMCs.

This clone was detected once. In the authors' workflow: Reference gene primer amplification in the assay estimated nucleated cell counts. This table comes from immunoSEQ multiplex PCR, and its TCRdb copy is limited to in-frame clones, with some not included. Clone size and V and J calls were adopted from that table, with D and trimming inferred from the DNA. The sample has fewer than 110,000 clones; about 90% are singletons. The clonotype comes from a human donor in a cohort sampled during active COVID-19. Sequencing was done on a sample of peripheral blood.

CDR3 in DNA: TGTGCCAGCAGCTTGGTTATCTCGGCTAGATACTACAATGAGCAGTTCTTC. It is translated as CASSLVISARYYNEQFF. The V and J genes are TRBV5-6 and TRBJ2-1, with D hard to call. The germline V and J ends were trimmed by 0 bases and 3 bases, with 16 bases remaining between them. Per germline, CDR1 SGHDT and CDR2 YYEEEE. The CDR3 loop spans 17 amino acids. The variable domain in full, completed from reference TRBV5-6 and TRBJ2-1, reads DAGVTQSPTHLIKTRGQQVTLRCSPKSGHDTVSWYQQALGQGPQFIFQYYEEEERQRGNFPDRFSGHQFPNYSSELNVNALLLGDSALYLCASSLVISARYYNEQFFGPGTRLTVL.